This section outlines one T cell receptor (beta chain) sequence together with its context. What it binds is unknown. These data come from a study of identical twins. Overall study findings and caveats: Twins shared beta out-of-frame sequences in excess, but this excess was weaker.

TCRdb re-derived calls from the 5' RACE reads in MiXCR, one entry per CDR3 protein. The table includes about 570,000 distinct CDR3 sequences, around a tenth detected once. This sample also belongs to another study, concerning yellow fever vaccine responses in identical twins. Per that paper: Convergence reportedly seemed to mark part of the twins' vaccine T cell response, with personalization marking the rest.

The TCR sequence derives from a woman in her late teens or twenties in good health. Specimen: PBMCs.

The CDR3 loop is CASSRLDGGTSQETQYF. DNA for the CDR3: TGTGCCAGCAGCCGCCTGGATGGGGGGACTTCGCAAGAGACCCAGTACTTC. This chain links TRBV7-9 with TRBJ2-5, with D possibly being TRBD2 (6 bases). CDR1 is SEHNR, CDR2 FQNEAQ, per germline (reference sequence). Trimming removed 5 bases from V and 2 bases from J, with 21 bases in between. The CDR3 has 17 amino acids.